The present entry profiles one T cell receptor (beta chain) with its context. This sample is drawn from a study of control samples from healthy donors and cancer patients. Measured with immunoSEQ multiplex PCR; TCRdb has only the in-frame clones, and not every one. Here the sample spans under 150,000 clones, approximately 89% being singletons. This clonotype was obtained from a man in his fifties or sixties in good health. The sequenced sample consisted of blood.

CDR3 nucleotides: TGTGCCAGCTCACCACTAGCGGGGGACACAGATACGCAGTATTTT. It codes for CASSPLAGDTDTQYF. The chain links TRBV18 to TRBJ2-3, with 9 bases fitting TRBD2. Germline loops: CDR1 KGHSH, CDR2 LQKENI. This CDR3 has 15 residues. Trimming took 1 base from V and 2 from J; bases not matched to a gene: 1.